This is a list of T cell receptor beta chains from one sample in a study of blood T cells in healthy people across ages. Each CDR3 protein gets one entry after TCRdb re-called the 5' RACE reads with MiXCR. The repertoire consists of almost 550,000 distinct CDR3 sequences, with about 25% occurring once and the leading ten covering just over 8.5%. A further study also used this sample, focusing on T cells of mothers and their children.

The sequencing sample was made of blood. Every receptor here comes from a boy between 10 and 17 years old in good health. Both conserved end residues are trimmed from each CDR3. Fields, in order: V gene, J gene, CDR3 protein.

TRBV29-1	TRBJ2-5	SEGLDGETQY
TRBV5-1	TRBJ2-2	ASSLMWTGNTGELF
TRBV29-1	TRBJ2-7	SVETAHRGRYEQY
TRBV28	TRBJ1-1	ASTTRGWHEAF
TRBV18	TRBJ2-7	ASSPGYPGSYEQY
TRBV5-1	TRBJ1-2	ASTAPGHYGYT
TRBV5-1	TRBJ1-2	ASSNPGQVPNYGYT
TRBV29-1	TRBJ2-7	SVGLSGTPGYEQY
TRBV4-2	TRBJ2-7	ASSPLGGSYEQY
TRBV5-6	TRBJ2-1	ASSPQGGRHNEQF
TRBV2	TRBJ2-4	ASMRVSDIQY
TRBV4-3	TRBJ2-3	ASSQETVSSTDTQY
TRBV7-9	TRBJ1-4	ASSQNEKLF
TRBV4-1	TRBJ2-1	ASSQDWGSSYNEQF